The source of this TCR beta chain is a study of T cell responses to AZD1222 COVID-19 vaccine. Across the study: Pooled in the analysis were second doses at about 4 or about 12 weeks.

Trimming removed 3 bases at V and 2 bases at J, with 5 bases between. Germline V CDR1 and CDR2: SEHNR, FQNEAQ (reference sequence). CDR3 size: 13 residues. Regarding this clone: Its specificity is unknown.

The protocol was immunoSEQ multiplex PCR, while the TCRdb copy is restricted to in-frame clones and leaves out a portion. The table has 130,000 to 150,000 clones, around 93% seen once. Points from the study as a whole: Close to half of spike-specific TCRs reportedly recognize unmutated variant regions.

V is TRBV7-9 and J is TRBJ1-3; D is uncertain. The input for sequencing was peripheral blood, taken on day 0 of AZD1222 vaccination. This TCR was sampled from an adult in good health. The DNA of the CDR3 is TGTGCCAGCAGCTTGTCAGCTGGAAACACCATATATTTT. This encodes CASSLSAGNTIYF. The full variable domain, completed using reference TRBV7-9 and TRBJ1-3, is DTGVSQNPRHKITKRGQNVTFRCDPISEHNRLYWYRQTLGQGPEFLTYFQNEAQLEKSRLLSDRFSAERPKGSFSTLEIQRTEQGDSAMYLCASSLSAGNTIYFGEGSWLTVV.